This T cell receptor beta chain originates from a study of blood T cell repertoires in COVID-19. Overall study context: Acute and convalescent COVID-19 samples came from the United States, Italy and Spain. The analysed material was cDNA or gDNA that came from T cells, B-cell-depleted T cells, or PBMCs.

This clone was counted a single time. Authors' analysis steps: From reference gene primer amplification, estimates of nucleated cell counts were derived. The data were produced by immunoSEQ multiplex PCR, yet TCRdb's version contains in-frame clones alone and is incomplete. V and J calls and clone size are given by that table; D and trimming were obtained from the DNA. This sample has some 74,000 clones; about 83% occur once, and the top ten carry about 43%. This clonotype was obtained from a man of 80 years or more with acute or convalescent COVID-19. The sequencing input was peripheral blood.

The CDR3 bases are TGTGCCAGCAGCTCCCAGGGGTTGGCTAATGAAAAACTGTTTTTT. Protein product: CASSSQGLANEKLFF. This chain links TRBV7-2 with TRBJ1-4; D may be TRBD1 (6 bases). Germline V gene sequence: CDR1 SGHTA, CDR2 FQGNSA. This CDR3 comprises 15 residues. Trimming took 4 bases from V and 3 from J, leaving 12 bases between them. Full variable domain (remainder filled in from reference TRBV7-2 and TRBJ1-4): GAGVSQSPSNKVTEKGKDVELRCDPISGHTALYWYRQSLGQGLEFLIYFQGNSAPDKSGLPSDRFSAERTGGSVSTLTIQRTQQEDSAVYLCASSSQGLANEKLFFGSGTQLSVL.